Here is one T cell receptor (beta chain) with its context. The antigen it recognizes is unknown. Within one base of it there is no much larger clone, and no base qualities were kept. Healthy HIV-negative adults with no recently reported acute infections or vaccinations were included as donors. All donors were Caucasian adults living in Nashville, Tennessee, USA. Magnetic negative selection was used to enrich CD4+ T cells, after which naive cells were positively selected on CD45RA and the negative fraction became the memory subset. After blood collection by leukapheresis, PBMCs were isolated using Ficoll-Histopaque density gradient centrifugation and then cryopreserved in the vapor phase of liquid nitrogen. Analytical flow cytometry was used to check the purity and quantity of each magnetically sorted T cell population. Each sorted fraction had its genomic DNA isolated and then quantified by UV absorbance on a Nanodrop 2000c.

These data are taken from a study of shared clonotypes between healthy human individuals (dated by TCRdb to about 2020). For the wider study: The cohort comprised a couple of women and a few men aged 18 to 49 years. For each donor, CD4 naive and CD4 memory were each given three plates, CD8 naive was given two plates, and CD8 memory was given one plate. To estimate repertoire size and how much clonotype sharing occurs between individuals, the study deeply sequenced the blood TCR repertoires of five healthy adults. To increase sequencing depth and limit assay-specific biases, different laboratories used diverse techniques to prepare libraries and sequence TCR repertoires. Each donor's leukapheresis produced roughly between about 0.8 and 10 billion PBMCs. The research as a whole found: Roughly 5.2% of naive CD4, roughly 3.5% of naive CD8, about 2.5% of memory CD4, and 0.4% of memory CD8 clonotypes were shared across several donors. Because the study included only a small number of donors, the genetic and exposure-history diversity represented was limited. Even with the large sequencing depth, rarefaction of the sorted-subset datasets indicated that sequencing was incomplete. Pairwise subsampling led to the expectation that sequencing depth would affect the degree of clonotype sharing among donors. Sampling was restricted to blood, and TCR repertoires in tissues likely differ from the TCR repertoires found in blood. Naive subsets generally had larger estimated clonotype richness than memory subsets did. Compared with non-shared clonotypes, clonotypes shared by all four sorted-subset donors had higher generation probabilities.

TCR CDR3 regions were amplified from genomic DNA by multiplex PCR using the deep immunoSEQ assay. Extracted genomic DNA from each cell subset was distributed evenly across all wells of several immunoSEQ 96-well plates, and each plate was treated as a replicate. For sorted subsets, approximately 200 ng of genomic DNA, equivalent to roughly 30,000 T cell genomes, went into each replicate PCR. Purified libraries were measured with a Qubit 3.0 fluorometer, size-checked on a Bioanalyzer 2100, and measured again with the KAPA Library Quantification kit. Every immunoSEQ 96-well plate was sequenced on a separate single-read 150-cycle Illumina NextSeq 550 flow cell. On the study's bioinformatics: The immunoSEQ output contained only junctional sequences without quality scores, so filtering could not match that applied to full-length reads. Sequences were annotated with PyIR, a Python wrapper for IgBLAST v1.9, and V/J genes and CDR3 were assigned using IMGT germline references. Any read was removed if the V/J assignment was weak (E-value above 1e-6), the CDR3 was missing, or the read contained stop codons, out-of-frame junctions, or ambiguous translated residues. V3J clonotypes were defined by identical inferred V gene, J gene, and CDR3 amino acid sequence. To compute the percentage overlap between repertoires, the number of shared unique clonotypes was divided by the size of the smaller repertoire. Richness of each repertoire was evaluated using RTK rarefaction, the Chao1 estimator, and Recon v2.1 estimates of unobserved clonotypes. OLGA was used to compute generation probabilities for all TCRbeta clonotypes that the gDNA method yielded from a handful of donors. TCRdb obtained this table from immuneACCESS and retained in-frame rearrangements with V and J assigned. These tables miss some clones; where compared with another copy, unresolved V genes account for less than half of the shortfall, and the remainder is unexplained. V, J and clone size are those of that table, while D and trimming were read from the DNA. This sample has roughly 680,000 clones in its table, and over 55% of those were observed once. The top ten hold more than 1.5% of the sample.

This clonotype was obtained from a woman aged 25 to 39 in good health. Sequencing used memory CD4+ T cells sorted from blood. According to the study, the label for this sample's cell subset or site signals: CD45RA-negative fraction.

CDR3 sequence: CASSLFPETQYF. The DNA sequence is as follows: TGTGCCAGCAGCCTTTTCCCAGAGACCCAGTACTTC. The receptor chain draws on TRBV14 and TRBJ2-5; the D segment cannot be called with confidence. The germline V gene encodes CDR1 SGHDN and CDR2 FVKESK. V sheds 4 bases and J sheds 4 bases, leaving 7 bases between their ends. From the cysteine through the phenylalanine, the CDR3 covers 12 amino acids. Only the CDR3 region is kept as DNA, spanning 36 bases read in frame from base 1.